Shown below are 23 T cell receptor beta chains from a single sample sequenced in a study of regulatory T cells in long-lasting Graves disease. The time point was: newly diagnosed GD, antithyroid drugs for less than 3 months. Isolated PBMC RNA provided the starting material for the TCR library. Construction of the TCR beta libraries employed iRepertoire HTBI primers in conjunction with Arm-PCR of CDR3 regions. TCRdb reprocessed the multiplex PCR reads via MiXCR and lists one record per CDR3 protein. The sample lists about 210,000 distinct CDR3 sequences, around a fifth seen once, with about 10% in the top ten. These sequences were also reported in another study, on T cells in Graves' hyperthyroidism and ophthalmopathy.

The sequences come from peripheral blood mononuclear cells (PBMCs), collected at new diagnosis, from a patient treated with antithyroid drugs. These receptors were obtained from a young woman with Graves disease.

This clonotype was seen many times. CDR3 in amino acids: CASSPRGGWGNQPQHF. The CDR3 DNA is TGTGCCAGCAGCCCAAGGGGGGGATGGGGCAATCAGCCCCAGCATTTT. V usage is TRBV12-3 or TRBV12-4 and J usage is TRBJ1-5; D might be TRBD1 (6 bases). The CDR3 consists of 16 residues. The ends were cut back, 6 bases at V and 2 bases at J, with 17 bases in the middle.

The chain recombines TRBV7-9 with TRBJ2-7; 11 nucleotides agree with TRBD1. Germline trimming cut 2 bases from V and 4 bases from J; bases unmatched to any gene: 7. The CDR3 sequence is 16 residues long. Germline CDR1 SEHNR, CDR2 FQNEAQ (reference sequence). The CDR3 sequence is CASSLTIGTGGYEQYF. The CDR3 nucleotides are TGTGCCAGCAGCTTAACGATAGGGACAGGGGGATACGAGCAGTACTTC.

The CDR3: CASSTTRQGTEAFF. The CDR3 DNA follows: TGTGCCAGTAGTACCACTCGGCAGGGCACTGAAGCTTTCTTT. The rearrangement joins TRBV19 to TRBJ1-1; TRBD1 is a possible D gene (5 bases). This CDR3 spans 14 amino acids. The germline CDR1 and CDR2 sequences are LNHDA and SQIVND (reference sequence). V shed 4 bases and J shed 4 bases, with 13 bases lying between them. Variable domain in full (rest from reference TRBV19 and TRBJ1-1): DGGITQSPKYLFRKEGQNVTLSCEQNLNHDAMYWYRQDPGQGLRLIYYSQIVNDFQKGDIAEGYSVSREKKESFPLTVTSAQKNPTAFYLCASSTTRQGTEAFFGQGTRLTVV.

The genes are TRBV5-5 and TRBJ2-7, with 7 bases lining up with TRBD1. Germline V CDR1 and CDR2: SGHKS, YYEKEE (reference sequence). CDR3 length: 13 amino acids. Trimming at V came to 6 bases and at J to 3 bases, leaving 6 bases not matched to a gene. The CDR3, as DNA: TGTGCCAGCAACATACAGGGGAACTACGAGCAGTACTTC. It translates to CASNIQGNYEQYF.

The J gene is TRBJ1-4, the V gene TRBV28, with D perhaps matching TRBD1 (5 bases). CDR1 MDHEN and CDR2 SYDVKM come from the germline V gene. V was clipped by 5 bases and J by 8 bases, with 27 bases between them. CDR3 size: 18 residues. In nucleotides, the CDR3 is TGTGCCAGCAGTCCGACGCCCGGGGGGTCCCTGGCGAAAGAAAAACTGTTTTTT. This codes for CASSPTPGGSLAKEKLFF. The complete variable domain, with remaining parts taken from reference TRBV28 and TRBJ1-4, reads DVKVTQSSRYLVKRTGEKVFLECVQDMDHENMFWYRQDPGLGLRLIYFSYDVKMKEKGDIPEGYSVSREKKERFSLILESASTNQTSMYLCASSPTPGGSLAKEKLFFGSGTQLSVL.

The gene calls are TRBV9 and TRBJ2-2; D ambiguous. The V and J ends lost 0 bases and 5 bases respectively, with 5 bases between them. CDR1 SGDLS and CDR2 YYNGEE come from the germline V gene. The CDR3 extends over 13 amino acids. CDR3 nucleotide sequence: TGTGCCAGCAGCGTAGAAGGGACCGGGGAGCTGTTTTTT. Encoded protein: CASSVEGTGELFF.

This clonotype was counted only a few times. The rearrangement links TRBV29-1 to TRBJ2-5; tentatively, D is TRBD2 (5 bases). V was cut by 4 bases and J by 4 bases, with 10 bases left in between. Germline CDR1 reads SQVTM; CDR2 reads ANQGSEA. The CDR3 is made up of 12 amino acids. The CDR3 sequence: CSVVRRLETQYF. The CDR3 DNA is TGCAGCGTTGTCAGGAGGCTAGAGACCCAGTACTTC.

This clonotype was recorded many times. CDR3 bases: TGCGCCAGCAGCCAAGAAGAAAACAGCCCCTCCTACGAGCAGTACTTC. Translating it yields CASSQEENSPSYEQYF. This chain links TRBV4-1 with TRBJ2-7; D is uncertain. CDR3 length: 16 residues. The ends were cut back, 0 bases at V and 0 bases at J, with 12 bases in the middle. Germline assignment: CDR1 MGHRA and CDR2 YSYEKL.

This clonotype showed up many times. This rearrangement joins TRBV15 to TRBJ1-2; no firm D call. Trimming left V 5 bases short and J 0 bases short, with 10 bases between. There are 14 residues in the CDR3. Germline V CDR1 and CDR2: LNHNV, YYDKDF (reference sequence). The CDR3 sequence: CATSARSANYGYTF. CDR3 DNA: TGTGCCACCAGCGCGCGTTCGGCTAACTATGGCTACACCTTC.

This clonotype was detected ten times or more. The rearrangement joins TRBV12-3 or TRBV12-4 to TRBJ2-1; 9 bases align to TRBD2. V gave up 7 bases and J gave up 6 bases; unmatched junction bases: 7. This CDR3 is 14 amino acids long. Here the CDR3 DNA reads TGTGCCAGCATCAGACTAGCGGATACCAATGAGCAGTTCTTC. It encodes CASIRLADTNEQFF.

In its sample, this clonotype was seen a few times. This chain links TRBV19 with TRBJ1-3, with 9 positions matching TRBD1. The CDR3 totals 15 residues. Trimming cost V 5 bases and J 5 bases; bases outside gene matches: 7. Germline CDR1 is LNHDA and CDR2 is SQIVND (reference sequence). The DNA for the CDR3 is TGTGCCAGTAGTCCTCTCGGACAGGGGAGAAACACCATATATTTT. This encodes CASSPLGQGRNTIYF.

The J gene is TRBJ2-5, the V gene TRBV11-2; 11 nucleotides agree with TRBD2. The ends lost 5 bases at V and 0 bases at J; junction bases unmatched: 5. Germline CDR1 SGHAT, CDR2 FQNNGV. CDR3 length: 16 amino acids. For the CDR3, the DNA is TGTGCCAGCAGCGAACCTAGCGGGAGGCACCAAGAGACCCAGTACTTC. It translates to CASSEPSGRHQETQYF.

At least ten counts were recorded for this clonotype. V usage is TRBV4-1 and J usage is TRBJ2-4; 8 bases fit TRBD2. CDR3 length equals 14 residues. CDR1 and CDR2 (germline): MGHRA, YSYEKL. The junction had 8 bases not matched to a gene; V was cut back by 3 bases and J by 10 bases. The CDR3 reads CASSHPWTSRIQYF. The DNA for the CDR3 is TGCGCCAGCAGCCATCCCTGGACTAGCCGGATTCAGTACTTC.

In this sample, this clonotype turned up a few times. This chain links TRBV6-9 with TRBJ2-1, with D perhaps TRBD2 (5 bases). Trimming took off 3 bases at V and 5 bases at J, with 14 bases between the two ends. The CDR3 consists of 15 residues. In germline, CDR1 is MNHGY, CDR2 SVAAGI. The CDR3 nucleotides read TGTGCCAGCAGTTACGTCGGGGTTGGGAACAATGAGCAGTTCTTC. Protein product: CASSYVGVGNNEQFF.

In regard to this clonotype: This likely traces to a read error, being one base from a far larger clone. The rearrangement uses TRBV13 and TRBJ1-1; 9 nucleotides align to TRBD1. V lost 6 bases and J lost 3; bases outside the gene matches: 5. This CDR3 is built from 14 residues. The germline gives CDR1 PRHDT, CDR2 FYEKMQ (reference sequence). Here the CDR3 DNA reads TGTGCCAGCAGTGTCGGACAGGGGCACACTGAAGCTTTCTTT. It is translated as CASSVGQGHTEAFF.

Notes on this clonotype: A read error likely explains this, since a far larger clone differs by one base. In this CDR3 the conserved last residue, phenylalanine or tryptophan, is missing, so a read error is likely. This chain joins TRBV7-3 and TRBJ1-1; D not certain. CDR1 and CDR2 from the germline V gene are SGHTA and FQGTGA. The V gene lost 6 bases and the J gene lost 1 base, with 15 bases spanning the gap. This CDR3 is 15 amino acids long. The DNA for the CDR3 is TGTGCCAGCAGTGAGGTTCTTCGGCAGAACACTGAAGCTTTCCTT. Residues: CASSEVLRQNTEAFL.

The table lists this clonotype with many counts. The chain couples TRBV10-2 to TRBJ2-7, with D uncertain. The CDR3 is made up of 12 amino acids. From germline, CDR1 is WSHSY and CDR2 SAAADI. Trimming pared 6 bases from V and 4 bases from J, leaving 10 bases between. Written as DNA, the CDR3 is TGCGCCAGCAGAGATGGACCATACGAGCAGTACTTC. This encodes CASRDGPYEQYF.

This clonotype was seen at least ten times. The chain is built from TRBV28 and TRBJ1-5; a possible D gene is TRBD1 (6 bases). In germline, CDR1 is MDHEN, CDR2 SYDVKM. The CDR3 spans 15 residues. Deletions cut 5 bases from V and 4 bases from J, with 15 bases between. CDR3 loop: CASSPRGQGNQPQHF. CDR3 coding DNA: TGTGCCAGCAGTCCCCGGGGACAAGGTAATCAGCCCCAGCATTTT. The full variable domain, its missing parts supplied by reference TRBV28 and TRBJ1-5, is DVKVTQSSRYLVKRTGEKVFLECVQDMDHENMFWYRQDPGLGLRLIYFSYDVKMKEKGDIPEGYSVSREKKERFSLILESASTNQTSMYLCASSPRGQGNQPQHFGDGTRLSIL.

The V call is TRBV2, the J call TRBJ2-7; tentatively, D is TRBD1 or TRBD2 (5 bases each). V was shortened by 3 bases and J by 0 bases, with 12 bases between the two germline ends. CDR3 size: 15 residues. Germline CDR1 reads SNHLY; CDR2 reads FYNNEI. CDR3 nucleotides: TGTGCCAGCAGTGAGAGGGGAGCCCACTCCTACGAGCAGTACTTC. Amino acids: CASSERGAHSYEQYF.

This clonotype has a count of ten or more. The gene calls are TRBV20-1 and TRBJ2-3; 9 nucleotides line up with TRBD2. V shed 1 base, J shed 2 bases, and the junction held 13 bases outside the gene matches. The CDR3 covers 18 residues. Germline V gene sequence: CDR1 DFQATT, CDR2 SNEGSKA (reference sequence). The chain's CDR3 is CSARGLAGKFFFTDTQYF. The CDR3 nucleotides read TGCAGTGCTAGAGGGCTAGCGGGGAAGTTTTTTTTCACAGATACGCAGTATTTT.

This clonotype occurred many times. The chain combines TRBV6-9 with TRBJ2-7; D call uncertain. Trimming shortened V by 3 bases and J by 1 base, and 10 bases separated the two germline ends. This CDR3 spans 14 amino acids. The germline CDR1 and CDR2 sequences are MNHGY and SVAAGI. CDR3 in DNA: TGTGCCAGCAGTTACCCGGCGGATTCCTACGAGCAGTACTTC. Its translation is CASSYPADSYEQYF.

This clonotype was detected many times. This chain joins TRBV12-3 or TRBV12-4 and TRBJ1-5; D remains ambiguous. V was trimmed by 5 bases and J by 7 bases, leaving 9 bases between them. The length of the CDR3 is 12 residues. CDR3 in amino acids: CASSDQSQPQHF. The CDR3 coding sequence is TGTGCCAGCAGTGACCAGTCGCAGCCCCAGCATTTT.

This clonotype was seen many times. This chain connects TRBV6-1 to TRBJ2-6; 8 bases fit TRBD1. This CDR3 comprises 18 residues. V shed 4 bases, J shed 0 bases, and the junction held 8 bases outside the gene matches. Germline lookup yields CDR1 MNHNS and CDR2 SASEGT. For the CDR3, the DNA is TGTGCCAGCAGTGCTTTGACAGGGGTTTACTCTGGGGCCAACGTCCTGACTTTC. It specifies CASSALTGVYSGANVLTF.